This entry features one TCR beta chain sequence. This entry comes from a study of blood T cell repertoires in COVID-19. Across the whole study: Both acute and convalescent COVID-19 samples were obtained from the United States, Italy and Spain.

Looked up from germline, CDR1 is SNHLY and CDR2 is FYNNEI. The J segment lost 1 base and the V segment lost 5 bases, leaving 3 bases of the junction unmatched. The CDR3 spans 15 residues. In the study's own analysis: Amplification from reference gene primers served as the basis for estimated nucleated cell counts. Assay: immunoSEQ multiplex PCR; the TCRdb copy retains only in-frame clones and omits some. That table furnishes V, J and clone size, whereas the DNA furnished D and trimming. The sample records around 280,000 clones, 85% being singletons. The sequence was obtained from a woman aged 45-65 years with active or convalescent COVID-19. The rearrangement links TRBV2 to TRBJ2-3; 10 bases agree with TRBD2. Input material: peripheral blood. In nucleotides, the CDR3 is TGTGCCAGCAGTTATACTAGCGGGGGCACAGATACGCAGTATTTT. This encodes CASSYTSGGTDTQYF.